One T cell receptor beta chain is described in this entry. The data stem from a study of blood T cell repertoires in COVID-19. Only in-frame clones appear in the TCRdb table, and some are missing; sequencing was by immunoSEQ multiplex PCR. The repertoire holds 300,000 to 450,000 clones, with more than 75% as singletons. Sequencing used peripheral blood. The TCR was taken from an older woman with COVID-19, enrolled during active disease.

In nucleotides, the CDR3 is TGTGCCAGCAGCTTAGGTGTACTGTGGGAGCAGTACTTC. Protein product: CASSLGVLWEQYF. This rearrangement joins TRBV7-2 to TRBJ2-7; D unresolved. This CDR3 has 13 residues. V lost 1 base, J lost 7 bases, and 11 bases lay in between. CDR1 is SGHTA, CDR2 FQGNSA, per germline.